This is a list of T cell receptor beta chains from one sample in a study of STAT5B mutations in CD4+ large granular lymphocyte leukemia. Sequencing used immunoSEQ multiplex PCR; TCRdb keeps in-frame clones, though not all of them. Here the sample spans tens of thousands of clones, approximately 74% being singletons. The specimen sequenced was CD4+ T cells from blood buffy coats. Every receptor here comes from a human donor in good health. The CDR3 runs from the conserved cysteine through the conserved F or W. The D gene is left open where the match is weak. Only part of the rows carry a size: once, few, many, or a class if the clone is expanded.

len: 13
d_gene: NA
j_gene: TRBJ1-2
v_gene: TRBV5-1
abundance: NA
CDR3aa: CASSLVTDYGYTF
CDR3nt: TGCGCCAGCAGCTTGGTAACGGACTATGGCTACACCTTC

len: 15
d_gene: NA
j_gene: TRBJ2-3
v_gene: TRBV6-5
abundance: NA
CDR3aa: CASSRGGRSADTQYF
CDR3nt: TGTGCCAGCAGCCGCGGAGGACGTTCAGCAGATACGCAGTATTTT

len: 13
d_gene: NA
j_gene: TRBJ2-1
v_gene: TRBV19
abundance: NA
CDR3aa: CASSPPSYNEQFF
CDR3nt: TGTGCCAGTAGTCCGCCGAGCTACAATGAGCAGTTCTTC

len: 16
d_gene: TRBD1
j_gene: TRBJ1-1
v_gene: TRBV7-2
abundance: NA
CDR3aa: CASSLALGRGTSGAFF
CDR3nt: TGTGCCAGCAGCTTAGCGCTTGGCAGGGGGACCTCGGGAGCTTTCTTT

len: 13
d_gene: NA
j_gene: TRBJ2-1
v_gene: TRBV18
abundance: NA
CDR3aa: CASSPFQDTEQFF
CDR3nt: TGTGCCAGCTCACCTTTCCAGGACACTGAGCAGTTCTTC

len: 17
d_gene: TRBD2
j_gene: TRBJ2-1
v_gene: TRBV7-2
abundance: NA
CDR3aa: CASSLDSASGVNNEQFF
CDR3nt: TGTGCCAGCAGCTTAGATAGCGCCAGCGGGGTTAACAATGAGCAGTTCTTC

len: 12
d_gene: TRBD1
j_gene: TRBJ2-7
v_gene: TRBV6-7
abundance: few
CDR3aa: CATSDREHEQYF
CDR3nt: TGTGCCACTTCGGACAGGGAACACGAGCAGTACTTC

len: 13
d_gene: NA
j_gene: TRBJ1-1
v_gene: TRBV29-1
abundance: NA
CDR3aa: CSVVTAVGTEAFF
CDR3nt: TGCAGCGTTGTCACGGCTGTGGGGACTGAAGCTTTCTTT

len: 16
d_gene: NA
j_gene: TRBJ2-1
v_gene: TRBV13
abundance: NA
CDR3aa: CASSASPGTPNEEQFF
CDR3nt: TGTGCCAGCAGCGCAAGCCCCGGGACTCCTAACGAGGAGCAGTTCTTC

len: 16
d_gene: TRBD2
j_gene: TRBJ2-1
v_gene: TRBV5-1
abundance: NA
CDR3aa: CASSLGLAGGHNEQFF
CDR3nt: TGCGCCAGCAGCTTGGGACTAGCGGGGGGGCACAATGAGCAGTTCTTC

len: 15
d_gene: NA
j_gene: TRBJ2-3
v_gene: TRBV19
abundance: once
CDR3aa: CASSLRGVWGDTQYF
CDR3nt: TGTGCCAGTAGTCTACGGGGAGTTTGGGGAGATACGCAGTATTTT

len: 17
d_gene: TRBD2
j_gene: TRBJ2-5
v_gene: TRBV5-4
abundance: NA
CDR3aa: CASSTGTSGFFGETQYF
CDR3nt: TGTGCCAGCAGCACCGGGACTAGCGGGTTCTTTGGAGAGACCCAGTACTTC

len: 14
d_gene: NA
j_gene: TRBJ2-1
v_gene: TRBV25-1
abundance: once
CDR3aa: CASSELYSYNEQFF
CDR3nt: TGTGCCAGCAGTGAATTATACAGTTACAATGAGCAGTTCTTC

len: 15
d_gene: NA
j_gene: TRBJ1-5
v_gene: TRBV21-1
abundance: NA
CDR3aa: CASSSVTGKNQPQHF
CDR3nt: TGTGCCAGCAGCAGCGTTACAGGGAAAAATCAGCCCCAGCATTTT

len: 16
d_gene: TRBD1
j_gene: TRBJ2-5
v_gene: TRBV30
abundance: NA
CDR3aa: CAWSYPAGQGYETQYF
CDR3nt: TGTGCCTGGAGTTATCCGGCGGGACAGGGGTACGAGACCCAGTACTTC

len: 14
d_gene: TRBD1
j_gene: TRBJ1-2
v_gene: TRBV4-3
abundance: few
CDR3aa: CASSQIRQGSGYTF
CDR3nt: TGCGCCAGCAGCCAAATACGACAGGGGAGTGGCTACACCTTC

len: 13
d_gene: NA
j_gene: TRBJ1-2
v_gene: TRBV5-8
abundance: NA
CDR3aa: CASSLEQNYGYTF
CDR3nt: TGTGCCAGCAGCTTGGAGCAGAACTATGGCTACACCTTC

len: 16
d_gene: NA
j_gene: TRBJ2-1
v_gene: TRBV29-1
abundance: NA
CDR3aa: CSVVPAIAISYNEQFF
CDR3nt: TGCAGCGTTGTCCCGGCCATCGCTATCTCCTACAATGAGCAGTTCTTC

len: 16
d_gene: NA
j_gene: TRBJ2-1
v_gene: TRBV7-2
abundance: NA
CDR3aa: CASSLKGLAYYNEQFF
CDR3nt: TGTGCCAGCAGCTTAAAAGGTCTAGCTTACTACAATGAGCAGTTCTTC

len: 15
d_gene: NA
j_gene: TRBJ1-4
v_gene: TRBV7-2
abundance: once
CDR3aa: CASSLGRRANEKLFF
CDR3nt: TGTGCCAGCAGCTTAGGGAGGAGGGCTAATGAAAAACTGTTTTTT

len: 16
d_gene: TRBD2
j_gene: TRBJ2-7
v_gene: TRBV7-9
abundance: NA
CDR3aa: CASSLDQRGAAYEQYF
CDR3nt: TGTGCCAGCAGCTTGGATCAGCGGGGGGCGGCATACGAGCAGTACTTC

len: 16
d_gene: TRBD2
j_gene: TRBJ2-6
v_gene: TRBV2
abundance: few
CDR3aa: CASRERGGNGANVLTF
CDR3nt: TGTGCCAGCAGGGAGCGGGGGGGCAATGGGGCCAACGTCCTGACTTTC

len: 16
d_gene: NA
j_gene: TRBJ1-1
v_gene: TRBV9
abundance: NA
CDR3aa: CASQRGGPNRGTEAFF
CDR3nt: TGTGCCAGTCAGCGGGGGGGGCCAAACCGGGGCACTGAAGCTTTCTTT

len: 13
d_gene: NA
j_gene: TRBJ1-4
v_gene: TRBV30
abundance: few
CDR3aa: CAWGTAGGEKLFF
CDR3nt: TGTGCCTGGGGGACGGCCGGCGGTGAAAAACTGTTTTTT

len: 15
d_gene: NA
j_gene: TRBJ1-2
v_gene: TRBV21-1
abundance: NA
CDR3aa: CASSKDRQEGNGYTF
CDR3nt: TGTGCCAGCAGCAAAGACCGACAGGAGGGGAATGGCTACACCTTC

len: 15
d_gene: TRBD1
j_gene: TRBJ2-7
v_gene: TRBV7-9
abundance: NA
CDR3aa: CASSLDLAGGDEQYF
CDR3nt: TGTGCCAGCAGCTTAGACCTGGCAGGGGGCGACGAGCAGTACTTC

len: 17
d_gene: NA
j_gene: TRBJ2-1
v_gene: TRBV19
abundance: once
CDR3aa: CASSTMARVKVIHEQFF
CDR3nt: TGTGCCAGTAGTACGATGGCCAGGGTTAAGGTGATCCATGAGCAGTTCTTC

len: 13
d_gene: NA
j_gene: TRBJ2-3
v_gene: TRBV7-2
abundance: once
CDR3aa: CASSSFRVRTQYF
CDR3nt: TGTGCCAGCAGCTCCTTTAGGGTCCGTACGCAGTATTTT

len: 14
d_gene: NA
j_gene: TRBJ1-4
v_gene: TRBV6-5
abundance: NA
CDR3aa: CASSYSWRNEKLFF
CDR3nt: TGTGCCAGCAGTTACTCCTGGCGTAATGAAAAACTGTTTTTT

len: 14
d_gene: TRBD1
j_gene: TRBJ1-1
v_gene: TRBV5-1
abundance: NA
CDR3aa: CASSTGQENTEAFF
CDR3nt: TGCGCCAGCAGCACCGGACAGGAGAACACTGAAGCTTTCTTT

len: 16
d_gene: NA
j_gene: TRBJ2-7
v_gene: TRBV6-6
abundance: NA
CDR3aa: CASSYSMVTGPYEQYF
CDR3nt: TGTGCCAGCAGTTACTCGATGGTGACAGGTCCCTACGAGCAGTACTTC

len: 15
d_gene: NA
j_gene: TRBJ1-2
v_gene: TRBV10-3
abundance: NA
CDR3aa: CAISASLTGNYGYTF
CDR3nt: TGTGCCATCAGTGCATCTCTTACAGGGAACTATGGCTACACCTTC

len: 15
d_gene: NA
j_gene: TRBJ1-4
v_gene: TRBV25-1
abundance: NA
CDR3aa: CASSGLQGEDEKLFF
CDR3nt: TGTGCCAGCAGTGGTTTACAGGGTGAGGATGAAAAACTGTTTTTT

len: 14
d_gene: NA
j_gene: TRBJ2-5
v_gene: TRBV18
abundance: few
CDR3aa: CASSDPGPKGTQYF
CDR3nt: TGTGCCAGCTCGGATCCGGGACCTAAGGGGACCCAGTACTTC

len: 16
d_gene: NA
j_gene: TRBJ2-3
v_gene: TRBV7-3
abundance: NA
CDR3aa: CASSLIGSRDTDTQYF
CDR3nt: TGTGCCAGCAGCTTAATAGGATCCAGAGACACAGATACGCAGTATTTT

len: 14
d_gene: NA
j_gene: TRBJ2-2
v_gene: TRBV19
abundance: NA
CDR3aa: CASSTHREAGELFF
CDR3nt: TGTGCCAGTAGTACCCACAGGGAAGCCGGGGAGCTGTTTTTT

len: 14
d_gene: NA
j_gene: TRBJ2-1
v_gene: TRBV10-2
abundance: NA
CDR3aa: CASSGSDYSRNQFF
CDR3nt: TGCGCCAGCAGTGGTAGCGATTACAGCAGGAATCAGTTCTTC

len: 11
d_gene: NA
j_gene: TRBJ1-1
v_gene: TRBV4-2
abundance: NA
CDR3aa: CASSHGSEAFF
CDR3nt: TGTGCCAGCAGCCATGGATCTGAAGCTTTCTTT

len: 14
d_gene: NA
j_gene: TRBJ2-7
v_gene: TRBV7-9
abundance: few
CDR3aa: CASSPRGLTYEQYF
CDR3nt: TGTGCCAGCAGCCCCCGGGGTCTGACCTACGAGCAGTACTTC

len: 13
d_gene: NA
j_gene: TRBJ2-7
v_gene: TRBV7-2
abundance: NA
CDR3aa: CASSLTSIYEQYF
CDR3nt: TGTGCCAGCAGCTTAACAAGCATCTACGAGCAGTACTTC

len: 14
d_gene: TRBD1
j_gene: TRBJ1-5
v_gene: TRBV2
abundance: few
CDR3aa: CASSGGQGVQPQHF
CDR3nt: TGTGCCAGCTCGGGGGGACAGGGTGTTCAGCCCCAGCATTTT

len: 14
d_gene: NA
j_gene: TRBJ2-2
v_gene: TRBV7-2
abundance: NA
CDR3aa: CATSDGSNTGELFF
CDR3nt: TGTGCCACCTCAGACGGTTCGAACACCGGGGAGCTGTTTTTT

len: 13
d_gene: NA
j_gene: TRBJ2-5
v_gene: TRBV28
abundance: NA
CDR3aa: CASRRRAQETQYF
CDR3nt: TGTGCCAGCAGGAGGAGGGCGCAAGAGACCCAGTACTTC

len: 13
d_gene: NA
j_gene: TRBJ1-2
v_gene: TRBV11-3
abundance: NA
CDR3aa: CASSLEVSYGYTF
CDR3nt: TGTGCCAGCAGCTTAGAAGTTTCCTATGGCTACACCTTC

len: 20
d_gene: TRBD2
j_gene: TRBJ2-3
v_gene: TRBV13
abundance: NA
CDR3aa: CASSLGQGILGSGSGDTQYF
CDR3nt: TGTGCCAGCAGCTTAGGCCAGGGAATCCTCGGGAGCGGGAGTGGAGATACGCAGTATTTT

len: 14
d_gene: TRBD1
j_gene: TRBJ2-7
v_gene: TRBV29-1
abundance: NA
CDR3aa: CSVAQTGGSYEQYF
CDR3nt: TGCAGCGTTGCCCAGACAGGGGGTTCCTACGAGCAGTACTTC

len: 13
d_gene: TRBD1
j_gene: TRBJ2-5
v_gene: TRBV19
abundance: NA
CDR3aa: CASNQGAQETQYF
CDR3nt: TGTGCCAGTAACCAGGGGGCCCAAGAGACCCAGTACTTC

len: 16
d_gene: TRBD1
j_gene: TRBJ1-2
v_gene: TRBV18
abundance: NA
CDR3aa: CASSPQGQGGDYGYTF
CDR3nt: TGTGCCAGCTCACCTCAGGGACAGGGTGGTGACTATGGCTACACCTTC

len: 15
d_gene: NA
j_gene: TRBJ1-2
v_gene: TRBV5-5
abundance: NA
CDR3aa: CASSLGQSARYGYTF
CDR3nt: TGTGCCAGCAGCTTGGGTCAGTCAGCCCGCTATGGCTACACCTTC

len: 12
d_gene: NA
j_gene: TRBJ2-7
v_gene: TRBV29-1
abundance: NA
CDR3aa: CSVEADSYEQYF
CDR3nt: TGCAGCGTTGAGGCGGACTCCTACGAGCAGTACTTC

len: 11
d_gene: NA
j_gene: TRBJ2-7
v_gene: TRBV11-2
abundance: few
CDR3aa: CASSHSYEQYF
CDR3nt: TGTGCCAGCAGCCACTCCTACGAGCAGTACTTC

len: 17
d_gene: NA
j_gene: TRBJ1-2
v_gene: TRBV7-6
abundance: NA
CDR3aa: CASSLAVNQGINYGYTF
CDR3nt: TGTGCCAGCAGCTTAGCGGTTAATCAGGGAATTAACTATGGCTACACCTTC

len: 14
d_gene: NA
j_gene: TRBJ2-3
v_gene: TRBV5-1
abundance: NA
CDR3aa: CASSLDTSGDTQYF
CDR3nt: TGCGCCAGCAGCTTGGATACTAGTGGAGATACGCAGTATTTT

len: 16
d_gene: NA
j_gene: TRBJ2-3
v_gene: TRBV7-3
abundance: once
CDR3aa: CASSLNGGASTDTQYF
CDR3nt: TGTGCCAGCAGCTTAAATGGGGGTGCTAGCACAGATACGCAGTATTTT

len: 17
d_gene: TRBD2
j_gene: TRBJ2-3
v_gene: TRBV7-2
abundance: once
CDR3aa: CASSLGLAGGSTDTQYF
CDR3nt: TGTGCCAGCAGCTTAGGACTAGCGGGAGGGAGCACAGATACGCAGTATTTT